The following is a TCR beta chain sequence with its context. Its target is unknown. The time point is: week 23, last vaccination. It was 300 ug of mutant IDH1 20-mer peptide that made up each vaccine dose, given with topical imiquimod. These data come from a study of a mutant IDH1 vaccine in newly diagnosed glioma. Study summary: Commencement of vaccination occurred 4-6 weeks following radiotherapy alone, or concurrently with temozolomide cycles. There were approximately 62% males and about 38% females among treated patients, whose mean age was about 40 years. Every participant had undergone radiotherapy, temozolomide, or both before, and most underwent both.

V lost 4 bases to trimming and J lost 0 bases; unmatched junction nucleotides: 3. Looked up from germline, CDR1 is MRHNA and CDR2 is SNTAGT. The CDR3 spans 15 residues. Generated by immunoSEQ multiplex PCR, the TCRdb table keeps only in-frame clones and is missing some. This table has roughly 70,000 clones, over 70% appearing once. J is TRBJ2-1 and V is TRBV6-4, with 7 bases lining up with TRBD1. Specimen: PBMCs, collected from a glioma patient whose treatment included an IDH1 peptide vaccine. The sequence was obtained from a man younger than 30 with glioma. The CDR3 DNA follows: TGTGCCAGCAGTGTTGACAGGGCCTCCTACAATGAGCAGTTCTTC. Translated: CASSVDRASYNEQFF.